This passage covers 30 T cell receptor beta chains from one sample sequenced in a study of beta chain features in type 1 diabetes. Antigens for these TCRs are unknown. Study-level points and caveats: All four CD4+ subsets from Type 1 diabetes patients carried moderately but significantly shorter TCRB CDR3s.

Reverse transcribing all isolated RNA meant expressed TCRB transcripts were sequenced. Some clones are missing from TCRdb's copy, which holds only in-frame ones; the method was immunoSEQ multiplex PCR. Among under 300,000 clones listed, more than 11% were seen once. Specimen: naive CD4+ T cells from blood. Source of these receptors: a man aged 30 to 39 with type 1 diabetes.

This rearrangement joins TRBV7-2 to TRBJ1-2; 10 bases line up with TRBD1. Per the germline V gene, CDR1 is SGHTA and CDR2 is FQGNSA. The junction had 8 bases not matched to a gene; V was cut back by 7 bases and J by 3 bases. CDR3 length: 15 residues. CDR3 residues: CASTRPDRGDYGYTF. Here the CDR3 DNA reads TGTGCCAGCACCCGGCCGGACAGGGGGGACTATGGCTACACCTTC.

The CDR3 DNA sequence: TGCGCCAGTACGGCGGGCGGATACAATGAGCAGTTCTTC. Its protein is CASTAGGYNEQFF. V and J are TRBV5-1 and TRBJ2-1, with D possibly TRBD2 on 5 matching bases. The CDR3 has 13 amino acids. V dropped 8 bases and J dropped 4 bases, with 13 bases sitting between them. In germline, CDR1 is SGHRS, CDR2 YFSETQ.

This clone was observed a handful of times. The chain is built from TRBV9 and TRBJ2-1, with TRBD1 matching over 9 bases. There are 15 residues in the CDR3. Germline CDR1 SGDLS, CDR2 YYNGEE. The V gene end was trimmed by 1 base and the J gene end by 7 bases; junction bases not matched to a gene: 6. This chain's CDR3 is CASSVLGQGENEQFF. The CDR3 DNA reads as TGTGCCAGCAGCGTACTGGGACAGGGCGAAAATGAGCAGTTCTTC. The whole variable domain, filled in from reference TRBV9 and TRBJ2-1, reads DSGVTQTPKHLITATGQRVTLRCSPRSGDLSVYWYQQSLDQGLQFLIQYYNGEERAKGNILERFSAQQFPDLHSELNLSSLELGDSALYFCASSVLGQGENEQFFGPGTRLTVL.

This chain joins TRBV30 and TRBJ2-7, with D possibly TRBD1 on 7 matching bases. The germline CDR1 and CDR2 sequences are GTSNPN and SVGIG (reference sequence). With 6 bases removed from V and 6 bases from J, the gap between germline ends came to 18 bases. This CDR3 spans 13 amino acids. CDR3 DNA sequence: TGTGCCTGCCCGAGACAGGGACTTAGCGAGCAGTACTTC. Residues: CACPRQGLSEQYF.

The sample holds a few counts of this clone. J is TRBJ1-2 and V is TRBV28, with 9 nucleotides matching TRBD1. Germline CDR1 reads MDHEN; CDR2 reads SYDVKM. This CDR3 is 15 amino acids long. V lost 2 bases, J lost 7 bases, and 8 bases stayed unmatched. This CDR3 reads CASSLPGTGSGGYTF. In DNA form, the CDR3 reads TGTGCCAGCAGTTTACCCGGGACAGGGTCTGGTGGCTACACCTTC.

In this sample, this clone turned up a few times. The gene calls are TRBV15 and TRBJ1-2; possible D gene TRBD1, 6 bases. CDR3 length: 16 amino acids. With 3 bases removed from V and 1 base from J, the gap between germline ends came to 15 bases. Per germline, CDR1 LNHNV and CDR2 YYDKDF (reference sequence). CDR3: CATSSIGQGLNYGYTF. Written as DNA, the CDR3 is TGTGCCACCAGCAGTATAGGTCAGGGGCTTAACTATGGCTACACCTTC. The whole variable domain, remainder taken from reference TRBV15 and TRBJ1-2, is DAMVIQNPRYQVTQFGKPVTLSCSQTLNHNVMYWYQQKSSQAPKLLFHYYDKDFNNEADTPDNFQSRRPNTSFCFLDIRSPGLGDTAMYLCATSSIGQGLNYGYTFGSGTRLTVV.

The chain joins TRBV19 to TRBJ2-1, with D possibly being TRBD2 (7 bases). CDR3 length: 16 amino acids. The V gene lost 1 base and the J gene lost 8 bases, with 18 bases spanning the gap. Germline V gene data show CDR1 as LNHDA and CDR2 as SQIVND (reference sequence). The CDR3 loop reads CASSIVGGGPPHEQFF. CDR3 nucleotide sequence: TGTGCCAGTAGTATAGTAGGGGGGGGGCCCCCACATGAGCAGTTCTTC.

This clone was seen a few times. The chain recombines TRBV6-5 with TRBJ2-7, with TRBD2 matching over 9 bases. This CDR3 region has 15 residues. The germline V gene has CDR1 MNHEY and CDR2 SVGAGI. Trimming cost V 6 bases and J 0 bases; bases outside gene matches: 6. DNA of the CDR3: TGTGCCAGCAGGGACCTGGGACTAGCCTCCTACGAGCAGTACTTC. As protein: CASRDLGLASYEQYF.

In this sample, this clone turned up a few times. The chain carries TRBV4-1 and TRBJ1-2; 7 nucleotides align to TRBD1. This CDR3 is built from 17 residues. V lost 2 bases and J lost 0; bases outside the gene matches: 9. From germline, CDR1 is MGHRA and CDR2 YSYEKL. CDR3: CASSQPGTARANYGYTF. The CDR3 DNA is TGCGCCAGCAGCCAACCCGGGACAGCGCGAGCTAACTATGGCTACACCTTC.

The chain has TRBV5-1 and TRBJ1-1; 7 nucleotides line up with TRBD1. Germline assignment: CDR1 SGHRS and CDR2 YFSETQ. CDR3 size: 17 residues. The V segment lost 4 bases and the J segment 7 bases; nucleotides outside the gene matches: 19. The chain's CDR3 is CASSRTGQRASNGEAFF. The CDR3 nucleotides are TGCGCCAGCAGCCGAACGGGACAGCGTGCTTCGAACGGTGAAGCTTTCTTT. Together with reference TRBV5-1 and TRBJ1-1, the CDR3 gives the full variable domain: KAGVTQTPRYLIKTRGQQVTLSCSPISGHRSVSWYQQTPGQGLQFLFEYFSETQRNKGNFPGRFSGRQFSNSRSEMNVSTLELGDSALYLCASSRTGQRASNGEAFFGQGTRLTVV.

This clone has just a few counts. The gene calls are TRBV2 and TRBJ2-4, with 10 bases identical to TRBD1. The junction had 8 bases not matched to a gene; V was cut back by 6 bases and J by 3 bases. Germline V CDR1 and CDR2: SNHLY, FYNNEI. This CDR3 is 16 amino acids long. The CDR3 nucleotides read TGTGCCAGCAGAGCCGGGACAGGGGCGGGCAAAAACATTCAGTACTTC. Encoded protein: CASRAGTGAGKNIQYF.

V and J are TRBV29-1 and TRBJ1-3, with 7 bases lining up with TRBD1. Trimming removed 7 bases from V and 4 bases from J; junction bases left unmatched: 13. CDR3 length equals 15 residues. CDR1 and CDR2 from the germline V gene are SQVTM and ANQGSEA. Here the CDR3 reads CSAGEDRIRGNTIYF. Written as DNA, the CDR3 is TGCAGCGCCGGAGAGGACAGGATAAGAGGAAACACCATATATTTT.

The genes are TRBV30 and TRBJ2-2; possible D gene TRBD1, 6 bases. The germline V gene encodes CDR1 GTSNPN and CDR2 SVGIG (reference sequence). Trimming removed 4 bases at V and 0 bases at J, with 9 bases between. This CDR3 has 14 amino acids. The CDR3 nucleotides are TGTGCCTGGAAGACAGGACCGAACACCGGGGAGCTGTTTTTT. Protein sequence: CAWKTGPNTGELFF.

Points on this clone: An end of the junction does not agree with germline; a read error may underlie this. The V call is TRBV6-1, the J call TRBJ2-5, with 10 positions matching TRBD1. The germline V gene has CDR1 MNHNS and CDR2 SASEGT. The CDR3 totals 16 residues. Written as DNA, the CDR3 is TGTGTCAGCAGTGAATTAGGACAGGGGGGCCAAGAGACCCAGTACTTC. This codes for CVSSELGQGGQETQYF.

CDR3: CASSWDRDYEQYF. CDR3 nucleotide sequence: TGTGCCAGCAGCTGGGACAGGGACTACGAGCAGTACTTC. V usage is TRBV5-5 and J usage is TRBJ2-7; 9 nucleotides align to TRBD1. Unmatched junction bases numbered 1, after V lost 3 bases and J lost 3 bases. CDR1 and CDR2 (germline): SGHKS, YYEKEE (reference sequence). The CDR3 totals 13 residues.

The chain uses TRBV30 and TRBJ1-2; D is unresolved. V was pared by 1 base and J by 2 bases, with 5 bases between. Germline V gene data show CDR1 as GTSNPN and CDR2 as SVGIG (reference sequence). The CDR3 extends over 12 amino acids. The CDR3 coding sequence is TGTGCCTGGAGTGGCGAGAACTATGGCTACACCTTC. Translating gives CAWSGENYGYTF.

This clone was recorded only once. The V gene is TRBV5-1, the J gene TRBJ2-7; 7 bases line up with TRBD1. Germline CDR1 reads SGHRS; CDR2 reads YFSETQ. CDR3 length equals 14 residues. V was pared by 1 base and J by 8 bases, with 9 bases of the junction left unmatched. The CDR3 region has the DNA TGCGCCAGCAGCTTGACTACAGGGGCGCCACAGCAGTACTTC. It codes for CASSLTTGAPQQYF.

J is TRBJ1-5 and V is TRBV6-6; 7 positions match TRBD1. V was clipped by 6 bases and J by 4 bases; unmatched bases: 6. Germline-derived CDR1 and CDR2 are MNHNY and SVGAGI (reference sequence). The CDR3 contains 14 residues. CDR3 sequence: CASSRTGSNQPQHF. The CDR3 bases are TGTGCCAGCAGCCGGACAGGATCAAATCAGCCCCAGCATTTT.

The V call is TRBV11-2, the J call TRBJ2-3; TRBD2 aligns across 10 bases. Losses at the gene ends were 3 bases for V and 6 bases for J; bases not matched to a gene: 9. The CDR3 runs 16 residues. Germline V gene lookup returns CDR1 SGHAT and CDR2 FQNNGV. The CDR3 region is CASSLGGLAGVDTQYF. The CDR3, as DNA: TGTGCCAGCAGCTTGGGCGGCCTAGCGGGAGTGGATACGCAGTATTTT.

This clone occurred a few times. J is TRBJ2-1 and V is TRBV6-6; no firm D call. This CDR3 is built from 15 residues. Trimming removed 5 bases from V and 0 bases from J, with 11 bases in between. Germline V gives CDR1 MNHNY, CDR2 SVGAGI (reference sequence). This chain's CDR3 is CASSTPVDSYNEQFF. The CDR3 DNA is TGTGCCAGCAGTACCCCCGTAGACTCCTACAATGAGCAGTTCTTC.

This clone was observed a handful of times. This chain connects TRBV6-6 to TRBJ2-7, with D tentatively TRBD1 (5 bases). This CDR3 spans 13 amino acids. The V gene's germline CDR1 is MNHNY and CDR2 SVGAGI (reference sequence). V lost 6 bases and J 9 bases, leaving 18 bases between the germline ends. The CDR3 DNA is TGTGCCAGCAGCCAGGGCCCTCCTACGAGGCAGTACTTC. It codes for CASSQGPPTRQYF.

This clone was counted a few times. The rearrangement uses TRBV7-9 and TRBJ1-2; D uncertain. CDR1 is SEHNR, CDR2 FQNEAQ, per germline (reference sequence). Trimming cost V 5 bases and J 1 base, with 11 bases left between them. The CDR3 spans 14 residues. For the CDR3, the DNA is TGTGCCAGCAGCGGGGAGAAGGGTAACTATGGCTACACCTTC. Its protein is CASSGEKGNYGYTF.

This chain links TRBV27 with TRBJ1-1; 9 bases line up with TRBD1. CDR1 is MNHEY, CDR2 SMNVEV, per germline (reference sequence). This CDR3 is built from 14 residues. The V and J ends lost 5 bases and 4 bases, in that order; junction bases with no gene match: 5. CDR3 residues: CASSPTGGGTEAFF. CDR3 nucleotides: TGTGCCAGCAGTCCGACAGGGGGGGGCACTGAAGCTTTCTTT.

This clone was counted only a few times. The chain uses TRBV5-1 and TRBJ2-7; TRBD1 matches 9 bases. The V gene's germline CDR1 is SGHRS and CDR2 YFSETQ. The CDR3 has 13 amino acids. V lost 4 bases and J lost 11; bases outside the gene matches: 10. Here the CDR3 reads CASSPGQGGSEYF. The CDR3 nucleotides are TGCGCCAGCAGCCCGGGACAGGGAGGAAGTGAGTACTTC.

This clone was counted between two and nine times. V gene TRBV27 combines with J gene TRBJ2-6, with D perhaps TRBD1 (6 bases). The V end was cut by 5 bases, the J end by 4 bases, with 15 bases between. From germline, CDR1 is MNHEY and CDR2 SMNVEV (reference sequence). This CDR3 spans 16 amino acids. This CDR3 is CASSAARGPGANVLTF. The CDR3 DNA reads TGTGCCAGCAGTGCCGCCAGGGGTCCCGGGGCCAACGTCCTGACTTTC.

This chain joins TRBV2 and TRBJ2-3; D remains ambiguous. This CDR3 is 16 amino acids long. Germline-derived CDR1 and CDR2 are SNHLY and FYNNEI. Trimming left V 6 bases short and J 2 bases short, with 18 bases between. The CDR3 loop is CASRLTASALTDTQYF. As DNA, the CDR3 is TGTGCCAGCAGACTGACTGCCTCGGCCCTCACAGATACGCAGTATTTT.

The chain links TRBV29-1 to TRBJ2-5; possible D gene TRBD2, 5 bases. Germline CDR1 SQVTM, CDR2 ANQGSEA. The CDR3 runs 11 residues. The V end lost 7 bases, the J end lost 5 bases, and 11 bases lay between the germline ends. Here the CDR3 reads CSATMAETQYF. The DNA of the CDR3 is TGCAGCGCGACTATGGCCGAGACCCAGTACTTC.

This clone was counted only a few times. The chain recombines TRBV19 with TRBJ2-1; 11 bases line up with TRBD2. CDR3 length equals 14 residues. CDR1 and CDR2 from the germline V gene are LNHDA and SQIVND (reference sequence). With 3 bases clipped from V and 10 bases from J, the junction kept 5 bases outside the gene matches. The CDR3 loop is CASSIPPSGGEQFF. CDR3 sequence (DNA): TGTGCCAGTAGTATCCCCCCTAGCGGGGGGGAGCAGTTCTTC.

This clone was detected a few times. The chain employs TRBV4-2 and TRBJ1-2; D gene unclear. The CDR3 runs 12 residues. The V gene lost 1 base and the J gene lost 7 bases, with 7 bases spanning the gap. Germline CDR1 LGHNA, CDR2 YNFKEQ. For the CDR3, the DNA is TGTGCCAGCAGCCAAGGAGTTAGTGGCTACACCTTC. Protein: CASSQGVSGYTF.

This clone was detected once. This rearrangement joins TRBV7-2 to TRBJ2-2; weak D call: TRBD2 (5 bases). The V gene's germline CDR1 is SGHTA and CDR2 FQGNSA. Trimming took 4 bases from V and 4 from J, leaving 10 bases between them. The CDR3 totals 14 residues. Here the CDR3 DNA reads TGTGCCAGCAGCTCCAGCGGATTCACCGGGGAGCTGTTTTTT. Amino acids: CASSSSGFTGELFF.